This entry features one TCR beta chain sequence. These data originate in a study of CD8 T cells in Susac syndrome. It was with random hexamers that 0.5 to 1 ug RNA was reverse transcribed. Each CDR3 protein gets one entry after TCRdb re-called the immunoSEQ multiplex PCR reads with MiXCR. The table shows 180,000 or so distinct CDR3 sequences, with over 90% occurring only once. Specimen: CD4+ T cells from PBMCs. This clonotype was obtained from a human donor with Susac syndrome.

This CDR3 reads CAWSPRRTGGTEAFF. The CDR3 nucleotides are TGTGCCTGGAGTCCAAGAAGGACGGGAGGCACTGAAGCTTTCTTT. The J gene is TRBJ1-1, the V gene TRBV30; D unresolved. V lost 2 bases, J lost 4 bases, and 17 bases lay in between. The CDR3 is made up of 15 amino acids. Germline V gives CDR1 GTSNPN, CDR2 SVGIG (reference sequence).